This TCR beta chain was captured by sequencing in a study of control samples from healthy donors and cancer patients. Trimming took off 4 bases at V and 4 bases at J, with 17 bases between the two ends. The CDR3 has 15 residues. Germline V gives CDR1 SGHRS, CDR2 YFSETQ. Profiling relied on immunoSEQ multiplex PCR, and the TCRdb table lists in-frame clones only, not all of them. In the table there are about 150,000 clones, approximately 94% of which are singletons. The chain uses TRBV5-1 and TRBJ2-5; perhaps D is TRBD1 or TRBD2 (9 bases each). The TCR originated in a man aged 18 to 29 in good health. The sequenced material came from blood. Written as DNA, the CDR3 is TGCGCCAGCAGCGCGGGGGGGACAGGGCGAGAGACCCAGTACTTC. It specifies CASSAGGTGRETQYF. The variable domain in full, with the rest retrieved from reference TRBV5-1 and TRBJ2-5, is KAGVTQTPRYLIKTRGQQVTLSCSPISGHRSVSWYQQTPGQGLQFLFEYFSETQRNKGNFPGRFSGRQFSNSRSEMNVSTLELGDSALYLCASSAGGTGRETQYFGPGTRLLVL.